The 21 T cell receptor beta chains below come from one sample, sequenced in a study of shared clonotypes between healthy human individuals. Clones were read by immunoSEQ multiplex PCR, and TCRdb kept only the in-frame ones, dropping some. The top ten hold less than 1.5% of the sample, which has 1.5 million to 2.5 million clones, 85% to 95% seen once. Naive CD8 cells lacked CD45RO, underwent positive selection for CCR7 and left out terminally differentiated effector memory CD45RA+ cells. Material: naive CD8+ T cells sorted from blood. These receptors were taken from a man aged 18 to 30 in good health.

The rearrangement joins TRBV7-9 to TRBJ2-5; the D is unclear. The V end lost 2 bases, the J end lost 3 bases, and 13 bases lay between the germline ends. This CDR3 is built from 15 residues. CDR1 and CDR2 (germline): SEHNR, FQNEAQ (reference sequence). CDR3 protein: CASSLRVGFEETQYF. Here the CDR3 DNA reads TGTGCCAGCAGCTTACGGGTGGGTTTTGAAGAGACCCAGTACTTC.

As to this clone: The sample contains more than one DNA sequence encoding this CDR3. Written as DNA, the CDR3 is TGCGCCAGCAGCCAAGTTGGGAGCGAGCAGTACTTC. Amino acid sequence: CASSQVGSEQYF. The V call is TRBV4-1, the J call TRBJ2-7; tentative D call: TRBD2 (5 bases). Trimming shortened V by 1 base and J by 6 bases, and 7 bases separated the two germline ends. CDR3 size: 12 residues. Germline assignment: CDR1 MGHRA and CDR2 YSYEKL.

The chain joins TRBV28 to TRBJ1-2, with 10 bases matching TRBD1. Germline V gives CDR1 MDHEN, CDR2 SYDVKM. The CDR3 has 15 amino acids. The J segment lost 5 bases and the V segment lost 7 bases, leaving 10 bases of the junction unmatched. The CDR3 loop reads CASIRTGGYEYGYTF. The CDR3 DNA follows: TGTGCCAGCATCCGGACAGGGGGGTACGAATATGGCTACACCTTC.

The rearrangement links TRBV7-9 to TRBJ2-1, with 8 nucleotides matching TRBD2. The CDR3 has 15 amino acids. Germline V gene data show CDR1 as SEHNR and CDR2 as FQNEAQ (reference sequence). After removal of 2 bases from V and 6 bases from J, the junction contained 6 bases not matched to a gene. This CDR3 reads CASSLSAGAVNEQFF. The CDR3 DNA is TGTGCCAGCAGCTTATCAGCGGGAGCAGTCAATGAGCAGTTCTTC.

The chain couples TRBV2 to TRBJ2-7; TRBD2 aligns across 8 bases. The junction had 7 bases not matched to a gene; V was cut back by 3 bases and J by 6 bases. Germline assignment: CDR1 SNHLY and CDR2 FYNNEI. The CDR3 totals 14 residues. This CDR3 reads CASSEAGLECEQYF. As DNA, the CDR3 is TGTGCCAGCAGTGAGGCGGGACTAGAATGCGAGCAGTACTTC. Using reference TRBV2 and TRBJ2-7 for the parts outside the CDR3, the full variable domain is EPEVTQTPSHQVTQMGQEVILRCVPISNHLYFYWYRQILGQKVEFLVSFYNNEISEKSEIFDDQFSVERPDGSNFTLKIRSTKLEDSAMYFCASSEAGLECEQYFGPGTRLTVT.

This clone was observed once. The chain has TRBV18 and TRBJ2-7; D remains unclear. CDR3 size: 13 residues. Germline V gives CDR1 KGHSH, CDR2 LQKENI. Between the trimmed V and J ends, which lost 6 bases and 0 bases, there was a span of 9 bases. The CDR3 DNA sequence: TGTGCCAGCTCCAATATGGTCTCCTACGAGCAGTACTTC. The encoded protein is CASSNMVSYEQYF.

J is TRBJ2-7 and V is TRBV10-3; no clear D gene. The CDR3 spans 14 residues. Germline-derived CDR1 and CDR2 are ENHRY and SYGVKD. V was pared by 3 bases and J by 6 bases, with 15 bases between. The CDR3 sequence is CAISDDTGASEQYF. CDR3 bases: TGTGCCATCAGTGACGACACGGGCGCATCCGAGCAGTACTTC.

The rearrangement joins TRBV7-8 to TRBJ2-5; no clear D. The V gene lost 0 bases and the J gene lost 4 bases, with 12 bases spanning the gap. The CDR3 extends over 15 amino acids. Germline V gene sequence: CDR1 SGHVS, CDR2 FQNEAQ. For the CDR3, the DNA is TGTGCCAGCAGCTTAGCGTACCCGTGGGGAGAGACCCAGTACTTC. It translates to CASSLAYPWGETQYF.

CDR3 DNA: TGCAGCGCAAAGGGACAGGGTCCCGGGGAGCTGTTTTTT. As protein: CSAKGQGPGELFF. V usage is TRBV29-1 and J usage is TRBJ2-2; 9 nucleotides align to TRBD1. The CDR3 is 13 residues long. CDR1 SQVTM and CDR2 ANQGSEA come from the germline V gene. Unmatched junction bases numbered 6, after V lost 7 bases and J lost 6 bases.

The chain's CDR3 is CASSRRQGGHGELFF. The CDR3, as DNA: TGTGCCAGCAGCCGCCGACAGGGTGGTCACGGGGAGCTGTTTTTT. J is TRBJ2-2 and V is TRBV7-9; TRBD1 agrees at 7 bases. Trimming took 5 bases from V and 7 from J; bases not matched to a gene: 10. CDR1 SEHNR and CDR2 FQNEAQ come from the germline V gene (reference sequence). CDR3 length equals 15 residues.

The CDR3 region is CSVDSSGTVFF. The CDR3 nucleotides are TGCAGCGTTGATTCCAGCGGGACGGTTTTCTTC. The V call is TRBV29-1, the J call TRBJ2-1; TRBD2 matches 7 bases. Germline V gives CDR1 SQVTM, CDR2 ANQGSEA. Trimming removed 3 bases from V and 16 bases from J; junction bases left unmatched: 9. The CDR3 extends over 11 amino acids.

J is TRBJ1-2 and V is TRBV13; no definite D call. This CDR3 contains 14 residues. With 4 bases removed from V and 6 bases from J, the gap between germline ends came to 15 bases. Germline CDR1 reads PRHDT; CDR2 reads FYEKMQ (reference sequence). The CDR3 reads CASSSRGEGNGYTF. The CDR3 coding sequence is TGTGCCAGCAGCTCCCGCGGTGAGGGAAATGGCTACACCTTC.

The rearrangement joins TRBV6-1 to TRBJ2-3, with 7 bases fitting TRBD1. V shed 10 bases and J 0 bases; nucleotides not matched to a gene: 7. This CDR3 is built from 14 residues. Germline values: CDR1 MNHNS, CDR2 SASEGT. CDR3 amino acids: CATDRAYSTDTQYF. The CDR3 nucleotides are TGTGCCACTGACAGGGCGTATAGCACAGATACGCAGTATTTT.

The chain links TRBV30 to TRBJ2-5; TRBD1 matches at 10 bases. J lost 3 bases, V lost 5 bases, and 3 bases had no gene match. CDR1 is GTSNPN, CDR2 SVGIG, per germline (reference sequence). This CDR3 contains 13 residues. In nucleotides, the CDR3 is TGTGCCTGGCAGACAGGGGGCAAAGAGACCCAGTACTTC. It specifies CAWQTGGKETQYF.

The J gene is TRBJ1-5, the V gene TRBV27, with D possibly TRBD1 on 6 matching bases. Germline CDR1 MNHEY, CDR2 SMNVEV (reference sequence). The CDR3 runs 14 residues. The V gene lost 8 bases and the J gene lost 3 bases, with 14 bases spanning the gap. The CDR3, as DNA: TGTGCCAGCTCCTTTGTGGGGGCCAATCAGCCCCAGCATTTT. This encodes CASSFVGANQPQHF.

Notes on this clone: Other DNA sequences within the sample encode an identical CDR3. The chain couples TRBV6-1 to TRBJ2-2; D remains ambiguous. The V and J ends lost 1 base and 0 bases respectively, with 6 bases between them. The CDR3 covers 15 residues. Germline values: CDR1 MNHNS, CDR2 SASEGT. In nucleotides, the CDR3 is TGTGCCAGCAGTGAAGGGACCGCGAACACCGGGGAGCTGTTTTTT. This sequence encodes CASSEGTANTGELFF.

Turning to this clone: Other DNA sequences in this sample translate to the same CDR3. This rearrangement joins TRBV29-1 to TRBJ2-7; D is perhaps TRBD1 (6 bases). The CDR3 consists of 12 residues. From germline, CDR1 is SQVTM and CDR2 ANQGSEA. The V end lost 6 bases, the J end lost 0 bases, and 9 bases lay between the germline ends. The CDR3 DNA reads TGCAGCGTCCGGGACAACTCCTACGAGCAGTACTTC. This gives the protein CSVRDNSYEQYF.

This clone is a singleton in its sample. V usage is TRBV7-9 and J usage is TRBJ2-7; unclear D gene. Germline V CDR1 and CDR2: SEHNR, FQNEAQ (reference sequence). The CDR3 spans 11 residues. Trimming stripped 4 bases from V and 7 bases from J, with 8 bases between. The CDR3 nucleotides read TGTGCCAGCAGCTCGACATGGGAGCAGTACTTC. Protein sequence: CASSSTWEQYF.

This chain links TRBV28 with TRBJ2-7, with D perhaps TRBD2 (6 bases). The CDR3 has 15 residues. Between the trimmed V and J ends, which lost 1 base and 3 bases, there was a span of 13 bases. In germline, CDR1 is MDHEN, CDR2 SYDVKM. The CDR3 reads CASSLSGLGGYEQYF. CDR3 DNA sequence: TGTGCCAGCAGTTTATCCGGACTGGGAGGCTACGAGCAGTACTTC.

This chain uses TRBV6-1 with TRBJ1-6; no definite D call. This CDR3 contains 13 residues. Between the trimmed V and J ends, which lost 6 bases and 4 bases, there was a span of 7 bases. Germline V CDR1 and CDR2: MNHNS, SASEGT. The DNA for the CDR3 is TGTGCCAGCAGGCAGCCTTATAATTCACCCCTCCACTTT. This gives the protein CASRQPYNSPLHF.

The rearrangement joins TRBV4-1 to TRBJ2-1, with TRBD2 matching over 7 bases. The CDR3 spans 14 residues. Trimming cost V 3 bases and J 6 bases; bases outside gene matches: 5. CDR1 is MGHRA, CDR2 YSYEKL, per germline. The DNA for the CDR3 is TGCGCCAGCAGCCACGGCGGGAGTGGCAATGAGCAGTTCTTC. It encodes CASSHGGSGNEQFF.